This TCR beta chain was recorded in a study of T cells in Graves' hyperthyroidism and ophthalmopathy. The V end was cut by 0 bases, the J end by 3 bases, with 17 bases between. Germline V gene sequence: CDR1 SGHDN, CDR2 FVKESK. CDR3 length: 17 residues. RNA transcripts were the template for amplifying TCR beta CDR3 regions. The HTBI primer set was used in a first-round RT-PCR of the TCR CDR3. TCRdb analysed the multiplex PCR reads with MiXCR anew, one entry per CDR3 protein. The data contain approximately 500,000 distinct CDR3 sequences, just over 45% of them singletons. This clonotype was counted at least ten times.

The clonotype comes from a woman aged 18-29 years with Graves' hyperthyroidism. The chain carries TRBV14 and TRBJ1-2; no reliable D call. Sequencing was carried out using peripheral blood or thyroid tissue (not recorded which). The CDR3 reads CASSQDHSGGRDYGYTF. CDR3 DNA sequence: TGTGCCAGCAGCCAAGATCACAGCGGTGGCCGAGACTATGGCTACACCTTC.